A selection of T cell receptor beta chains follows, all from one sample in a study of cytomegalovirus exposure and HLA in healthy donors. Data came from immunoSEQ multiplex PCR; TCRdb stores just in-frame clones and leaves some out. The table includes under 110,000 clones, 70% to 85% detected once. The specimen was PBMCs. These receptors all stem from a man aged 60 to 69 in good health and CMV-seronegative. The CDR3 runs from the conserved cysteine through the conserved F or W.

j_gene: TRBJ1-6
v_gene: TRBV5-1
CDR3aa: CASSLESGGGSPLHF

j_gene: TRBJ2-1
v_gene: TRBV11-2
CDR3aa: CASSPGTSGGVPGIF

j_gene: TRBJ1-4
v_gene: TRBV29-1
CDR3aa: CSVERLSTNEKLFF

j_gene: TRBJ1-4
v_gene: TRBV6-6
CDR3aa: CASSLRGSHEKLFF

j_gene: TRBJ1-6
v_gene: TRBV7-2
CDR3aa: CASSPQDRDGSPLHF

j_gene: NA
v_gene: TRBV30
CDR3aa: CAWSALAGGLTYEQYF

j_gene: TRBJ1-2
v_gene: TRBV6-1
CDR3aa: CASSEALGVGYTF

j_gene: TRBJ1-2
v_gene: TRBV27
CDR3aa: CASSDSDTFAFYGYTF

j_gene: TRBJ1-4
v_gene: TRBV6-1
CDR3aa: CASSDRTGGLGKLFF

j_gene: TRBJ2-2
v_gene: TRBV7-9
CDR3aa: CASSPSRESTGELFF

j_gene: TRBJ1-5
v_gene: TRBV15
CDR3aa: CATSRRQGWEPQHF

j_gene: TRBJ1-6
v_gene: TRBV9
CDR3aa: CASSFSGQENSPLHF

j_gene: TRBJ1-6
v_gene: TRBV9
CDR3aa: CASSVGGRIQGSPLHF

j_gene: TRBJ2-5
v_gene: TRBV6-5
CDR3aa: CASSYSEAGGETQYF

j_gene: TRBJ1-6
v_gene: TRBV27
CDR3aa: CASSSRQGRSPLHF

j_gene: TRBJ1-1
v_gene: TRBV5-1
CDR3aa: CASSLTNRGRVNTEAFF

j_gene: TRBJ2-3
v_gene: TRBV30
CDR3aa: CAWSPTGPGGKDTQYF

j_gene: TRBJ2-3
v_gene: TRBV28
CDR3aa: CASSLWGLTQYF

j_gene: TRBJ1-2
v_gene: TRBV14
CDR3aa: CASSQDSGTGNYGYTF

j_gene: TRBJ1-1
v_gene: TRBV18
CDR3aa: CASSSATNTEAFF

j_gene: TRBJ2-5
v_gene: TRBV10-3
CDR3aa: CAISELVTGRSETQYF

j_gene: TRBJ1-2
v_gene: TRBV4-1
CDR3aa: CASSPGHQALYGYTF

j_gene: TRBJ2-3
v_gene: TRBV18
CDR3aa: CASSPPLAALARDTQYF

j_gene: TRBJ1-2
v_gene: TRBV2
CDR3aa: CASSVTGGIGYTF

j_gene: TRBJ1-2
v_gene: TRBV6-6
CDR3aa: CASTAQQGWNGYTF

j_gene: TRBJ1-4
v_gene: TRBV4-3
CDR3aa: CASSQVMDRSGEKLFF

j_gene: TRBJ2-3
v_gene: TRBV18
CDR3aa: CASKLSSGGWDTQYF

j_gene: TRBJ1-2
v_gene: TRBV5-8
CDR3aa: CASSFSYGYTF

j_gene: TRBJ1-6
v_gene: TRBV7-9
CDR3aa: CSSSAGSGPLHF